These 31 T cell receptor beta chains share one sample of origin, sequenced in a study of cytomegalovirus exposure and HLA in healthy donors. The protocol was immunoSEQ multiplex PCR, while the TCRdb copy is restricted to in-frame clones and leaves out a portion. Counted here are 100,000 to 150,000 clones, around 86% occurring once; the ten biggest clones make up about 2%. The sequenced material came from PBMCs. These receptors were obtained from a woman between 18 and 29 years old in good health and CMV-seronegative.

This chain connects TRBV2 to TRBJ2-5; D remains unclear. CDR1 SNHLY and CDR2 FYNNEI come from the germline V gene. The CDR3 consists of 11 residues. The V gene lost 10 bases and the J gene lost 3 bases, with 9 bases spanning the gap. The CDR3 loop reads CATWAKETQYF. The CDR3 bases are TGTGCCACGTGGGCGAAAGAGACCCAGTACTTC.

The chain joins TRBV5-1 to TRBJ1-2; TRBD1 might be the D (5 bases). V was shortened by 7 bases and J by 3 bases, with 16 bases between the two germline ends. Germline CDR1 and CDR2: SGHRS and YFSETQ. The CDR3 runs 14 residues. The CDR3 sequence: CASSITGDYYGYTF. CDR3 sequence (DNA): TGCGCCAGCTCAATCACGGGGGATTACTATGGCTACACCTTC.

This clone was recorded only once. This chain links TRBV28 with TRBJ2-2, with 8 bases matching TRBD1. CDR1 MDHEN and CDR2 SYDVKM come from the germline V gene. The CDR3 runs to 15 residues. Trimming cost V 2 bases and J 6 bases; bases outside gene matches: 5. CDR3: CASSLPGQGSGELFF. DNA for the CDR3: TGTGCCAGCAGTTTACCAGGACAGGGCTCCGGGGAGCTGTTTTTT.

CDR3 in amino acids: CASSSDSMNTEAFF. In nucleotides, the CDR3 is TGTGCCAGCAGTTCCGACAGCATGAACACTGAAGCTTTCTTT. The chain employs TRBV28 and TRBJ1-1; D might be TRBD1 (5 bases). This CDR3 contains 14 residues. V lost 4 bases and J 0 bases, leaving 9 bases between the germline ends. The germline gives CDR1 MDHEN, CDR2 SYDVKM.

The chain employs TRBV18 and TRBJ1-5; no clear D. CDR3 size: 13 residues. V was clipped by 2 bases and J by 4 bases, with 6 bases between them. CDR1 is KGHSH, CDR2 LQKENI, per germline. Here the CDR3 DNA reads TGTGCCAGCTCACCAACGGGGAATCAGCCCCAGCATTTT. Translated: CASSPTGNQPQHF.

V is TRBV18 and J is TRBJ2-2, with D perhaps matching TRBD2 (5 bases). The CDR3 contains 15 residues. In germline, CDR1 is KGHSH, CDR2 LQKENI. Trimming left V 6 bases short and J 5 bases short, with 16 bases between. The CDR3 loop is CASSPTDSLTGELFF. Written as DNA, the CDR3 is TGTGCCAGCTCCCCTACGGACTCTCTGACCGGGGAGCTGTTTTTT.

This clone showed up just once. The chain joins TRBV5-6 to TRBJ2-7; TRBD2 agrees at 14 bases. The V segment lost 4 bases and the J segment 9 bases; nucleotides outside the gene matches: 9. CDR3 length: 15 amino acids. In germline, CDR1 is SGHDT, CDR2 YYEEEE. As DNA, the CDR3 is TGTGCCAGCAGCGCGGGGACTAGCGGGAGTAAGCCGCAGTACTTC. Protein: CASSAGTSGSKPQYF.

The chain uses TRBV11-3 and TRBJ1-2, with 8 nucleotides matching TRBD1. The trim removed 3 bases at V and 8 bases at J, leaving 5 bases unmatched. Looked up from germline, CDR1 is SGHNT and CDR2 is YENEEA. This CDR3 is built from 13 residues. CDR3 sequence reads: CASSFTGGGGYTF. The CDR3 nucleotides are TGTGCCAGCAGCTTTACAGGGGGAGGGGGCTACACCTTC. Full variable domain (remainder filled in from reference TRBV11-3 and TRBJ1-2): EAGVVQSPRYKIIEKKQPVAFWCNPISGHNTLYWYLQNLGQGPELLIRYENEEAVDDSQLPKDRFSAERLKGVDSTLKIQPAELGDSAVYLCASSFTGGGGYTFGSGTRLTVV.

The CDR3 sequence is CASSRTTRQETQYF. For the CDR3, the DNA is TGCGCCAGCAGCCGTACGACTCGCCAAGAGACCCAGTACTTC. J is TRBJ2-5 and V is TRBV4-1; D unresolved. Trimming removed 4 bases at V and 1 base at J, with 10 bases between. This CDR3 is built from 14 residues. Germline assignment: CDR1 MGHRA and CDR2 YSYEKL.

J is TRBJ1-5 and V is TRBV7-9; weak D call: TRBD1 (6 bases). This CDR3 spans 15 amino acids. Germline V lookup: CDR1 SEHNR, CDR2 FQNEAQ (reference sequence). The V end was cut by 5 bases, the J end by 2 bases, with 13 bases between. The CDR3 loop is CASSPNRVGNQPQHF. DNA of the CDR3: TGTGCCAGCAGCCCCAACAGGGTGGGCAATCAGCCCCAGCATTTT.

The chain combines TRBV5-1 with TRBJ2-7; the D gene is possibly TRBD1 (5 bases). Between the trimmed V and J ends, which lost 1 base and 5 bases, there was a span of 19 bases. CDR3 length: 16 residues. CDR1 and CDR2 from the germline V gene are SGHRS and YFSETQ. The CDR3 loop is CASSLSGPRRGHEQYF. CDR3 sequence (DNA): TGCGCCAGCAGCTTGTCCGGGCCCCGAAGGGGTCACGAGCAGTACTTC.

This chain uses TRBV29-1 with TRBJ1-2; 9 nucleotides agree with TRBD1. With V trimmed by 5 bases and J by 6 bases, 7 bases remained unmatched. Germline CDR1 SQVTM, CDR2 ANQGSEA. The CDR3 sequence is 13 residues long. CDR3 coding DNA: TGCAGCGTTTGGACAGGGGAGAACCATGGCTACACCTTC. This encodes CSVWTGENHGYTF.

V usage is TRBV19 and J usage is TRBJ2-4; D is unclear. CDR3 length: 12 amino acids. The V end was cut by 8 bases, the J end by 4 bases, with 9 bases between. Germline V CDR1 and CDR2: LNHDA, SQIVND (reference sequence). CDR3 region: CASETGKNIQYF. Written as DNA, the CDR3 is TGTGCCAGTGAAACCGGGAAAAACATTCAGTACTTC.

The V gene is TRBV9, the J gene TRBJ2-7; TRBD2 matches at 11 bases. V dropped 0 bases and J dropped 4; count of bases not matched to a gene: 9. Germline loops: CDR1 SGDLS, CDR2 YYNGEE. The CDR3 has 17 residues. For the CDR3, the DNA is TGTGCCAGCAGCGTAGACATAGCGGGAGGGGTGGGGTACGAGCAGTACTTC. Its translation: CASSVDIAGGVGYEQYF.

The V gene is TRBV18, the J gene TRBJ1-5; D ambiguous. CDR3 length: 13 residues. The ends were cut back, 3 bases at V and 7 bases at J, with 10 bases in the middle. Germline values: CDR1 KGHSH, CDR2 LQKENI. DNA for the CDR3: TGTGCCAGCTCACCGGAAGGGAGCCAGCCCCAGCATTTT. It yields the protein CASSPEGSQPQHF.

The table lists this clone with a count of one. The CDR3 region has the DNA TGTGCCAGCTCCCCTCGGAACACCGGGGAGCTGTTTTTT. It encodes CASSPRNTGELFF. The chain carries TRBV18 and TRBJ2-2; the D is unclear. The V end lost 6 bases, the J end lost 1 base, and 6 bases lay between the germline ends. The CDR3 runs 13 residues. In germline, CDR1 is KGHSH, CDR2 LQKENI.

J is TRBJ1-4 and V is TRBV14; possible D gene TRBD1, 5 bases. This CDR3 is built from 15 residues. Germline assignment: CDR1 SGHDN and CDR2 FVKESK. V lost 1 base, J lost 0 bases, and 6 bases lay in between. The CDR3 spells CASSQGQTTNEKLFF. As DNA, the CDR3 is TGTGCCAGCAGCCAAGGACAGACAACTAATGAAAAACTGTTTTTT. Variable domain in full (rest from reference TRBV14 and TRBJ1-4): EAGVTQFPSHSVIEKGQTVTLRCDPISGHDNLYWYRRVMGKEIKFLLHFVKESKQDESGMPNNRFLAERTGGTYSTLKVQPAELEDSGVYFCASSQGQTTNEKLFFGSGTQLSVL.

V usage is TRBV7-9 and J usage is TRBJ2-1; no clear D gene. Germline V CDR1 and CDR2: SEHNR, FQNEAQ (reference sequence). V was cut by 5 bases and J by 4 bases, with 9 bases left in between. This CDR3 contains 13 residues. CDR3 sequence reads: CASSPPLYNEQFF. DNA of the CDR3: TGTGCCAGCAGCCCCCCGTTATACAATGAGCAGTTCTTC.

V and J are TRBV19 and TRBJ1-1; 8 nucleotides line up with TRBD1. Germline assignment: CDR1 LNHDA and CDR2 SQIVND (reference sequence). The CDR3 length is 14 residues. V trimming: 3 bases; J trimming: 8 bases; junction bases outside the gene matches: 8. CDR3 in DNA: TGTGCCAGTAGTATGGCCTCCGGGACAGGCGAAGCTTTCTTT. Translated: CASSMASGTGEAFF. Based on the CDR3 plus reference TRBV19 and TRBJ1-1, the full variable domain is DGGITQSPKYLFRKEGQNVTLSCEQNLNHDAMYWYRQDPGQGLRLIYYSQIVNDFQKGDIAEGYSVSREKKESFPLTVTSAQKNPTAFYLCASSMASGTGEAFFGQGTRLTVV.

A few counts support this clone. The chain joins TRBV5-1 to TRBJ2-7, with 9 bases that match TRBD1. The germline V gene has CDR1 SGHRS and CDR2 YFSETQ. The trim removed 4 bases at V and 5 bases at J, leaving 7 bases unmatched. This CDR3 contains 14 residues. As DNA, the CDR3 is TGCGCCAGCAGCCCCGGGACAGGGATCAACGAGCAGTACTTC. This encodes CASSPGTGINEQYF.

The rearrangement uses TRBV7-3 and TRBJ2-7; TRBD1 might be the D (6 bases). The CDR3 runs to 13 residues. V lost 8 bases and J lost 7, with 18 bases in between. Germline-derived CDR1 and CDR2 are SGHTA and FQGTGA. The CDR3 loop is CASALYRAGEQYF. CDR3 sequence (DNA): TGTGCCAGCGCGTTGTACAGGGCCGGGGAGCAGTACTTC.

This chain uses TRBV6-5 with TRBJ2-7, with 13 bases fitting TRBD2. V gave up 7 bases and J gave up 7 bases; unmatched junction bases: 7. Looked up from germline, CDR1 is MNHEY and CDR2 is SVGAGI. The CDR3 runs 14 residues. CDR3 nucleotide sequence: TGTGCCAGCAACCCCGGGGGACTAGCGGGGGAGCAGTACTTC. As protein: CASNPGGLAGEQYF.

The rearrangement joins TRBV6-5 to TRBJ2-3, with D possibly TRBD1 on 5 matching bases. The CDR3 runs to 16 residues. Germline V lookup: CDR1 MNHEY, CDR2 SVGAGI. V was clipped by 4 bases and J by 6 bases, with 20 bases between them. The CDR3 reads CASSSVRQHTTDTQYF. The DNA for the CDR3 is TGTGCCAGCAGTTCGGTCAGACAGCACACAACCGATACGCAGTATTTT.

The chain combines TRBV2 with TRBJ2-7; TRBD1 might be the D (6 bases). CDR1 and CDR2 from the germline V gene are SNHLY and FYNNEI. V gave up 5 bases and J gave up 0 bases, with 11 bases separating them. This CDR3 is 14 amino acids long. The CDR3 here is CASSFDRSSYEQYF. As DNA, the CDR3 is TGTGCCAGCAGTTTTGACAGGTCCTCCTACGAGCAGTACTTC.

This chain joins TRBV28 and TRBJ1-4, with D unclear. CDR1 MDHEN and CDR2 SYDVKM come from the germline V gene. With 4 bases removed from V and 6 bases from J, the gap between germline ends came to 12 bases. The CDR3 extends over 14 amino acids. The CDR3 DNA follows: TGTGCCAGCAGTTCGGACCGAGCGGATGAAAAACTGTTTTTT. Translation: CASSSDRADEKLFF.

This chain uses TRBV25-1 with TRBJ2-7, with a possible D match to TRBD1 (6 bases). There are 14 residues in the CDR3. Germline loops: CDR1 MGHDK, CDR2 SYGVNS. Deletions cut 2 bases from V and 2 bases from J, with 10 bases between. The CDR3 nucleotides read TGTGCCAGCAGTGAAAACAGGGACCCCTACGAGCAGTACTTC. Translation gives CASSENRDPYEQYF.

Details on this clone: The identical CDR3 is also encoded by other nucleotide sequences in the sample. The genes are TRBV28 and TRBJ2-5; D not certain. The CDR3 totals 11 residues. Germline CDR1 reads MDHEN; CDR2 reads SYDVKM. Trimming left V 7 bases short and J 4 bases short, with 7 bases between. DNA for the CDR3: TGTGCCAGCACGTCTGTAGAGACCCAGTACTTC. Its translation is CASTSVETQYF. Full variable domain (missing parts from reference TRBV28 and TRBJ2-5): DVKVTQSSRYLVKRTGEKVFLECVQDMDHENMFWYRQDPGLGLRLIYFSYDVKMKEKGDIPEGYSVSREKKERFSLILESASTNQTSMYLCASTSVETQYFGPGTRLLVL.

The chain is built from TRBV7-2 and TRBJ2-3; 14 bases line up with TRBD2. The CDR3 consists of 17 residues. Germline V gives CDR1 SGHTA, CDR2 FQGNSA. The V and J ends lost 4 bases and 1 base, in that order; junction bases with no gene match: 4. The CDR3 nucleotides read TGTGCCAGCAGCTGGGGACTAGCGGGAGTTGGCACAGATACGCAGTATTTT. This encodes CASSWGLAGVGTDTQYF.

The chain combines TRBV7-9 with TRBJ2-1; 7 bases map to TRBD1. CDR1 is SEHNR and CDR2 is FQNEAQ in the germline V gene (reference sequence). J lost 0 bases, V lost 8 bases, and 10 bases had no gene match. The CDR3 runs to 16 residues. The CDR3 loop is CASGHNTGASYNEQFF. The DNA of the CDR3 is TGTGCCAGCGGACATAATACAGGGGCCTCCTACAATGAGCAGTTCTTC.

This chain uses TRBV11-3 with TRBJ2-5; 11 bases map to TRBD1. There are 15 residues in the CDR3. CDR1 and CDR2 (germline): SGHNT, YENEEA. J gave up 4 bases and V 5 bases, and 6 bases lay outside the gene matches. The CDR3 reads CASSHGQGARETQYF. In DNA, the CDR3 is TGTGCCAGCAGCCACGGACAGGGGGCAAGAGAGACCCAGTACTTC.

The rearrangement uses TRBV30 and TRBJ2-2; 9 nucleotides match TRBD1. The CDR3 contains 13 residues. Germline V gene data show CDR1 as GTSNPN and CDR2 as SVGIG (reference sequence). The V and J ends lost 3 bases and 4 bases, in that order; junction bases with no gene match: 0. CDR3 sequence: CAWRDRGTGELFF. CDR3 sequence (DNA): TGTGCCTGGAGGGACAGGGGCACCGGGGAGCTGTTTTTT. Full variable domain (outside the CDR3, taken from reference TRBV30 and TRBJ2-2): SQTIHQWPATLVQPVGSPLSLECTVEGTSNPNLYWYRQAAGRGLQLLFYSVGIGQISSEVPQNLSASRPQDRQFILSSKKLLLSDSGFYLCAWRDRGTGELFFGEGSRLTVL.